This T cell receptor (beta chain) appears in the sequencing data of a study of regulatory T cells in long-lasting Graves disease. Time point of the sample: newly diagnosed GD, antithyroid drugs for less than 3 months. With RNA extracted from PBMCs as input, the TCR library was made. Researchers made TCR beta libraries by using iRepertoire HTBI primers and running Arm-PCR on CDR3 regions. TCRdb re-derived calls from the multiplex PCR reads in MiXCR, one entry per CDR3 protein. The table lists about 610,000 distinct CDR3 sequences, around 16% of them singletons, with 12% in the top ten. These same records also appear under a second study, on T cells in Graves' hyperthyroidism and ophthalmopathy. From that study: Absent ophthalmopathy progression within 18 months defined stable Graves' hyperthyroidism. When the TCR CDR3 underwent first-round RT-PCR, the HTBI primer set was used. Ophthalmopathy was predicted by the model a median of 6.5 months ahead of onset.

The receptor's source is a man aged 18 to 30 with Graves disease. This sample comprised peripheral blood mononuclear cells (PBMCs), obtained at new diagnosis, from a patient treated with antithyroid drugs.

The CDR3 loop is CASSVTRQGAWTQYF. The DNA for the CDR3 is TGTGCCAGCAGTGTCACCCGACAGGGGGCATGGACCCAGTACTTC. The rearrangement uses TRBV25-1 and TRBJ2-5; 10 bases fit TRBD1. J was trimmed by 7 bases and V by 4 bases; bases with no gene match: 9. Germline-derived CDR1 and CDR2 are MGHDK and SYGVNS. The CDR3 is 15 amino acids.